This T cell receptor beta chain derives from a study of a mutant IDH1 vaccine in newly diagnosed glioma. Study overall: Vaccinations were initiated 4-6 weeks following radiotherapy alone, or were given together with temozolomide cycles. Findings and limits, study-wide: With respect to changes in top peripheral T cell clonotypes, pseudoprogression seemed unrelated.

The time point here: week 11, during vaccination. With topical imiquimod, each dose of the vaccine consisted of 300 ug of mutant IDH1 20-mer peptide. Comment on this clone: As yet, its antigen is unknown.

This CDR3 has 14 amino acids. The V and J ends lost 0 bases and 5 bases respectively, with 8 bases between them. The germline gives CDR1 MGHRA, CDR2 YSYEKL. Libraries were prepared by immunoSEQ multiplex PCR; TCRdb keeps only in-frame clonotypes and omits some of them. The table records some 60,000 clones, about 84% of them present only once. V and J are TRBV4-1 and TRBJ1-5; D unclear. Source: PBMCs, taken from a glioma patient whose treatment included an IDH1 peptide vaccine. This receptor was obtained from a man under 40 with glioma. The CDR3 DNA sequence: TGCGCCAGCAGCCAAGATTTTAGGGATCAGCCCCAGCATTTT. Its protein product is CASSQDFRDQPQHF.